Presented here are 18 T cell receptor beta chains from one specimen sequenced in a study of cytomegalovirus exposure and HLA in healthy donors (dated by TCRdb to between 2016 and 2019). The method behind the library was the immunoSEQ multiplex PCR assay. The multiplex PCR relied on a mix of 60 forward primers for TCR Vbeta segments and 13 reverse primers for TCR Jbeta segments. The immuneACCESS repertoire file appears here via TCRdb, limited to in-frame rearrangements. These files lack a portion of the clones; in checked studies, under half of the deficit traces to unresolved V genes, and the cause of the others is not known. In this sample the table shows 30,000 to 45,000 clones, roughly 85% of which occur a single time. Over 10% of the sample belongs to the ten largest clones. What was sequenced was PBMCs. The receptors derive from a woman in her forties in good health and CMV-seropositive.

The rearrangement links TRBV6-5 to TRBJ1-1; tentative D call: TRBD1 (6 bases). The CDR3 runs to 12 residues. V was clipped by 5 bases and J by 11 bases, with 15 bases between them. Germline CDR1 MNHEY, CDR2 SVGAGI. CDR3 DNA: TGTGCCAGCAGTAAAACGCGGGGGGCCGCTTTCTTT. It translates to CASSKTRGAAFF.

This rearrangement joins TRBV4-3 to TRBJ2-6; 8 bases map to TRBD1. After removal of 0 bases from V and 0 bases from J, the junction contained 7 bases not matched to a gene. The CDR3 has 19 residues. CDR1 is LGHNA, CDR2 YSLEER, per germline. Here the CDR3 DNA reads TGCGCCAGCAGCCAAGATCCGGCAGGGGGCGGCTCTGGGGCCAACGTCCTGACTTTC. The encoded protein is CASSQDPAGGGSGANVLTF.

This chain links TRBV2 with TRBJ2-2, with D possibly TRBD1 on 7 matching bases. The CDR3 extends over 14 amino acids. Germline values: CDR1 SNHLY, CDR2 FYNNEI. V dropped 5 bases and J dropped 4 bases, with 11 bases sitting between them. The CDR3 coding sequence is TGTGCCAGCAGTTACAGGGGAGGCACCGGGGAGCTGTTTTTT. Protein: CASSYRGGTGELFF.

The gene calls are TRBV4-2 and TRBJ2-3, with D perhaps matching TRBD1 (5 bases). CDR3 length: 16 amino acids. V was clipped by 0 bases and J by 0 bases, with 10 bases between them. Germline-derived CDR1 and CDR2 are LGHNA and YNFKEQ. DNA for the CDR3: TGTGCCAGCAGCCAAGAGTTACGACAGAGCACAGATACGCAGTATTTT. Translation: CASSQELRQSTDTQYF.

This clone was counted once. The V call is TRBV28, the J call TRBJ1-5; TRBD1 is a possible D gene (6 bases). The V gene lost 5 bases and the J gene lost 7 bases, with 24 bases spanning the gap. The CDR3 is made up of 17 amino acids. Germline CDR1 reads MDHEN; CDR2 reads SYDVKM. CDR3 sequence: CASSPRPTGGHGQPQHF. The CDR3 DNA reads TGTGCCAGCAGTCCCCGCCCCACGGGGGGGCATGGACAGCCCCAGCATTTT.

About this clone: The junction departs from the called germline gene at one end, perhaps through a read error. V usage is TRBV7-9 and J usage is TRBJ1-2, with a possible D match to TRBD1 (5 bases). The length of the CDR3 is 16 residues. Germline CDR1 and CDR2: SEHNR and FQNEAQ (reference sequence). The CDR3 DNA reads as TGTTCCAGCAGCTCCCCACTCCGACAGTATTATAATGGCTACACCTTC. Translation gives CSSSSPLRQYYNGYTF.

The rearrangement joins TRBV5-8 to TRBJ2-7, with D possibly matching TRBD1 (6 bases). The CDR3 loop spans 13 amino acids. The V gene lost 4 bases and the J gene lost 9 bases, with 17 bases spanning the gap. CDR1 is SGHTS, CDR2 YDEGEE, per germline. The CDR3: CASSLGQLRGQYF. CDR3 DNA sequence: TGTGCCAGCAGCCTTGGACAGTTACGAGGGCAGTACTTC.

The chain combines TRBV11-2 with TRBJ2-2; weak D call: TRBD2 (6 bases). Germline values: CDR1 SGHAT, CDR2 FQNNGV. The V and J ends lost 1 base and 3 bases respectively, with 6 bases between them. The CDR3 has 14 amino acids. The CDR3 DNA follows: TGTGCCAGCAGCTTAGGCGGGGACACCGGGGAGCTGTTTTTT. This translates into CASSLGGDTGELFF.

This chain links TRBV9 with TRBJ1-6, with no clear D. There are 13 residues in the CDR3. The V end lost 3 bases, the J end lost 13 bases, and 14 bases lay between the germline ends. CDR1 SGDLS and CDR2 YYNGEE come from the germline V gene. The CDR3 coding sequence is TGTGCCAGCAGCGCCATCACCAGAGGCCCCCTCCACTTT. Protein sequence: CASSAITRGPLHF.

The chain joins TRBV7-2 to TRBJ1-6; D possibly corresponds to TRBD1 (5 bases). The CDR3 sequence is 15 residues long. Germline assignment: CDR1 SGHTA and CDR2 FQGNSA. Trimming removed 3 bases at V and 1 base at J, with 7 bases between. CDR3 protein: CASSFDSSYNSPLHF. CDR3 nucleotide sequence: TGTGCCAGCAGCTTCGACAGTTCCTATAATTCACCCCTCCACTTT.

As concerns this clone: One end of the junction does not line up with germline, which may come from a read error. The CDR3, as DNA: TGTTCCAGCAGCTTAGACAACTCCTACGAGCAGTACTTC. Translating gives CSSSLDNSYEQYF. The chain joins TRBV7-9 to TRBJ2-7; no definite D call. This CDR3 contains 13 residues. Germline lookup yields CDR1 SEHNR and CDR2 FQNEAQ (reference sequence). Based on the CDR3 plus reference TRBV7-9 and TRBJ2-7, the full variable domain is DTGVSQNPRHKITKRGQNVTFRCDPISEHNRLYWYRQTLGQGPEFLTYFQNEAQLEKSRLLSDRFSAERPKGSFSTLEIQRTEQGDSAMYLCSSSLDNSYEQYFGPGTRLTVT.

This clone showed up just once. The chain is built from TRBV9 and TRBJ1-1; 8 bases are a match to TRBD1. The CDR3 covers 15 residues. CDR1 and CDR2 (germline): SGDLS, YYNGEE. Trimming cost V 4 bases and J 3 bases; bases outside gene matches: 8. In DNA, the CDR3 is TGTGCCAGCAGCCCACAGGGGGTCCTGTACACTGAAGCTTTCTTT. This sequence encodes CASSPQGVLYTEAFF.

The chain couples TRBV29-1 to TRBJ1-1, with TRBD1 identical over 9 bases. V was clipped by 6 bases and J by 1 base; unmatched bases: 9. The CDR3 consists of 15 residues. Germline CDR1 is SQVTM and CDR2 is ANQGSEA. In nucleotides, the CDR3 is TGCAGCGTGCAAGGGACAGGGTCGGCGAACACTGAAGCTTTCTTT. Its protein is CSVQGTGSANTEAFF.

The rearrangement joins TRBV11-2 to TRBJ2-1; 7 bases line up with TRBD1. Per germline, CDR1 SGHAT and CDR2 FQNNGV. This CDR3 is 17 amino acids long. The V segment lost 1 base and the J segment 2 bases; nucleotides outside the gene matches: 8. This CDR3 reads CASSLGSLRGPYNEQFF. The CDR3 nucleotides are TGTGCCAGCAGCTTAGGGTCCCTGAGGGGGCCCTACAATGAGCAGTTCTTC.

Only one count was recorded for this clone. The rearrangement links TRBV18 to TRBJ1-1; TRBD1 agrees at 7 bases. J lost 3 bases, V lost 4 bases, and 17 bases had no gene match. Looked up from germline, CDR1 is KGHSH and CDR2 is LQKENI. CDR3 size: 18 residues. The CDR3 DNA is TGTGCCAGCTCACGGGTTCGGCTAGAAGGGGGCGCGGACACTGAAGCTTTCTTT. Protein sequence: CASSRVRLEGGADTEAFF.

This clone was seen just once. V gene TRBV6-5 combines with J gene TRBJ1-4, with D perhaps matching TRBD1 (5 bases). Germline values: CDR1 MNHEY, CDR2 SVGAGI. The CDR3 has 15 amino acids. Trimming removed 2 bases at V and 8 bases at J, with 15 bases between. The CDR3 DNA follows: TGTGCCAGCAGTTACGTCGCGGGGACTCGGGAAAAACTGTTTTTT. Translated: CASSYVAGTREKLFF.

The chain recombines TRBV13 with TRBJ2-2; 7 positions match TRBD1. With 0 bases clipped from V and 4 bases from J, the junction kept 2 bases outside the gene matches. Per the germline V gene, CDR1 is PRHDT and CDR2 is FYEKMQ (reference sequence). The CDR3 is 15 residues long. CDR3 in amino acids: CASSLGTGTTGELFF. CDR3 nucleotide sequence: TGTGCCAGCAGCTTAGGGACAGGGACCACCGGGGAGCTGTTTTTT.

The V call is TRBV5-1, the J call TRBJ1-6, with TRBD1 as a possible D gene (5 bases). CDR3 length: 14 amino acids. The ends were cut back, 3 bases at V and 8 bases at J, with 12 bases in the middle. The germline V gene has CDR1 SGHRS and CDR2 YFSETQ. The CDR3 loop reads CASSSRQQDSPLHF. For the CDR3, the DNA is TGCGCCAGCAGCTCACGACAGCAAGATTCACCCCTCCACTTT.